Presented here are 28 T cell receptor beta chains from one specimen sequenced in a study of human T cells and chemical hapten exposure. TCRdb reprocessed the RACE reads via MiXCR and lists one record per CDR3 protein. The profile covers 250,000 to 300,000 distinct CDR3 sequences, with around 7% appearing a single time and about 1.2% taken by the ten largest. As to time point: pre-sensitization, week 0. Treatment defined: therapeutic diphenylcyclopropenone sensitization with weekly scalp DPC. Sequenced here: whole blood, sampled in connection with sensitization to the hapten diphenylcyclopropenone (DPC). The receptors come from a man younger than 35 with alopecia areata. Some clones in this sample may be carry-over from other donors' samples.

A few counts support this clonotype. The chain carries TRBV6-5 and TRBJ2-3; perhaps TRBD1 as D (6 bases). V was pared by 2 bases and J by 3 bases, with 12 bases between. The CDR3 covers 15 residues. CDR1 MNHEY and CDR2 SVGAGI come from the germline V gene. The chain's CDR3 is CASSYGQGKTDTQYF. CDR3 DNA sequence: TGTGCCAGCAGTTACGGGCAGGGGAAAACAGATACGCAGTATTTT.

Many counts were recorded for this clonotype. The chain joins TRBV12-3 or TRBV12-4 to TRBJ2-5; 8 bases line up with TRBD1. The CDR3 spans 14 residues. V shed 6 bases, J shed 4 bases, and the junction held 7 bases outside the gene matches. The CDR3 sequence is CASSSRTGIETQYF. The CDR3 coding sequence is TGTGCCAGCAGCTCCAGGACAGGGATAGAGACCCAGTACTTC.

This clonotype was seen repeatedly, ten times or more. At one of its ends the junction is not consistent with the germline gene, which may arise from a read error. This chain uses TRBV11-1 with TRBJ1-5, with a possible D match to TRBD1 (6 bases). This CDR3 is built from 14 residues. The germline V gene encodes CDR1 SGHAT and CDR2 FQDESV (reference sequence). Here the CDR3 DNA reads TGCGCCAGCAGCCCCGGACAGAGCAATCAGCCCCAGCATTTT. Translated, it gives CASSPGQSNQPQHF.

This clonotype has just one count. J is TRBJ2-7 and V is TRBV6-1; TRBD1 matches at 7 bases. The CDR3 is 15 amino acids. Germline trimming cut 2 bases from V and 1 base from J; bases unmatched to any gene: 5. CDR1 MNHNS and CDR2 SASEGT come from the germline V gene. The CDR3 sequence: CASSEYGTASYEQYF. The CDR3, as DNA: TGTGCCAGCAGTGAATACGGGACAGCTTCCTACGAGCAGTACTTC.

The V call is TRBV3-1, the J call TRBJ2-7; possibly TRBD2 for D (6 bases). V was shortened by 4 bases and J by 1 base, with 26 bases between the two germline ends. Germline CDR1 is LGHDT and CDR2 is YNNKEL (reference sequence). This CDR3 contains 19 residues. DNA of the CDR3: TGTGCCAGCAGCCTCAACCCCGGGACTCGACGTAACTCTTCCTACGAGCAGTACTTC. Translating gives CASSLNPGTRRNSSYEQYF.

This clonotype was seen ten or more times. CDR3 amino acids: CASSPLWGEAFF. The CDR3 DNA follows: TGTGCCAGCAGTCCTCTCTGGGGAGAAGCTTTCTTT. The V gene is TRBV12-3 or TRBV12-4, the J gene TRBJ1-1; D ambiguous. CDR3 size: 12 residues. The V end lost 5 bases, the J end lost 8 bases, and 12 bases lay between the germline ends.

This clonotype was detected only a few times. The chain carries TRBV11-2 and TRBJ2-7; 10 bases fit TRBD1. Trimming at V came to 5 bases and at J to 2 bases, leaving 9 bases not matched to a gene. Germline V lookup: CDR1 SGHAT, CDR2 FQNNGV. The length of the CDR3 is 16 residues. The CDR3 DNA is TGTGCCAGCAGCCAAATCAAGACAGGGGGCCCCTACGAGCAGTACTTC. It is translated as CASSQIKTGGPYEQYF.

The genes are TRBV5-1 and TRBJ2-3; no reliable D call. This CDR3 comprises 15 residues. The V end was cut by 0 bases, the J end by 0 bases, with 8 bases between. Germline CDR1 reads SGHRS; CDR2 reads YFSETQ. This CDR3 reads CASSLESSSTDTQYF. DNA for the CDR3: TGCGCCAGCAGCTTGGAGTCGTCTAGCACAGATACGCAGTATTTT.

V is TRBV18 and J is TRBJ1-1, with 7 nucleotides matching TRBD1. With V trimmed by 4 bases and J by 1 base, 9 bases remained unmatched. CDR3 length: 16 residues. The germline CDR1 and CDR2 sequences are KGHSH and LQKENI. The DNA for the CDR3 is TGTGCCAGCTCACTGGCCGGGACAGCCCCGAACACTGAAGCTTTCTTT. Translated: CASSLAGTAPNTEAFF.

This clonotype was seen a handful of times. V and J are TRBV9 and TRBJ2-3, with a possible D match to TRBD1 (6 bases). Trimming pared 0 bases from V and 4 bases from J, leaving 6 bases between. In germline, CDR1 is SGDLS, CDR2 YYNGEE. The CDR3 runs to 13 residues. CDR3: CASSVGTADTQYF. The CDR3 region has the DNA TGTGCCAGCAGCGTAGGGACAGCAGATACGCAGTATTTT.

This clonotype was recorded many times. The rearrangement links TRBV6-2 or TRBV6-3 to TRBJ2-4, with TRBD1 identical over 7 bases. The V segment lost 5 bases and the J segment 8 bases; nucleotides outside the gene matches: 9. This CDR3 is 14 amino acids long. Germline values: CDR1 MNHEY, CDR2 SVGEGT. DNA for the CDR3: TGTGCCAGCAGTGACCGTGAAGGGGGCTACATTCAGTACTTC. Translating gives CASSDREGGYIQYF.

This clonotype was seen ten or more times. The chain recombines TRBV4-2 with TRBJ2-3; no reliable D call. V was pared by 1 base and J by 5 bases, with 19 bases between. The CDR3 is 17 residues long. Germline values: CDR1 LGHNA, CDR2 YNFKEQ. CDR3 loop: CASSQGRSGPPGDTQYF. The CDR3, as DNA: TGTGCCAGCAGCCAAGGACGATCGGGCCCCCCGGGAGATACGCAGTATTTT.

This clonotype was observed many times. V usage is TRBV4-3 and J usage is TRBJ2-2; D gene ambiguous. The CDR3 is 16 amino acids. V lost 1 base, J lost 5 bases, and 14 bases lay in between. In germline, CDR1 is LGHNA, CDR2 YSLEER. CDR3: CASSQGDLPETGELFF. The CDR3, as DNA: TGCGCCAGCAGCCAAGGGGATCTCCCGGAGACCGGGGAGCTGTTTTTT.

This clonotype was counted a few times. The chain is built from TRBV5-1 and TRBJ2-5; 7 bases match TRBD1. J was trimmed by 5 bases and V by 3 bases; bases with no gene match: 7. This CDR3 comprises 14 residues. Per the germline V gene, CDR1 is SGHRS and CDR2 is YFSETQ. The CDR3 bases are TGCGCCAGCAGCTCGACAGGGTCGCGGGAGACCCAGTACTTC. Protein product: CASSSTGSRETQYF.

This clonotype turned up a few times. The rearrangement links TRBV20-1 to TRBJ1-6; D is uncertain. This CDR3 region has 12 residues. Germline CDR1 DFQATT, CDR2 SNEGSKA (reference sequence). The germline V and J ends were trimmed by 6 bases and 4 bases, with 7 bases remaining between them. The CDR3: CSATDYNSPLHF. The CDR3 nucleotides are TGCAGTGCCACCGATTATAATTCACCCCTCCACTTT.

This clonotype came up a few times. The rearrangement uses TRBV9 and TRBJ2-5; no clear D gene. From germline, CDR1 is SGDLS and CDR2 YYNGEE. The V end lost 1 base, the J end lost 2 bases, and 6 bases lay between the germline ends. CDR3 length: 13 residues. CDR3: CASSVWTQETQYF. DNA for the CDR3: TGTGCCAGCAGCGTATGGACGCAAGAGACCCAGTACTTC.

A few counts support this clonotype. As DNA, the CDR3 is TGTGCCAGCAGCCCCGAAGACTTGACAGGGAACACTGAAGCTTTCTTT. Translating it yields CASSPEDLTGNTEAFF. The V and J genes are TRBV3-1 and TRBJ1-1, with D possibly matching TRBD1 (6 bases). This CDR3 region has 16 residues. Germline V lookup: CDR1 LGHDT, CDR2 YNNKEL (reference sequence). Trimming took off 4 bases at V and 1 base at J, with 16 bases between the two ends.

This clonotype has just a few counts. The genes are TRBV9 and TRBJ2-3; TRBD2 matches 8 bases. There are 15 residues in the CDR3. V gave up 4 bases and J gave up 2 bases; unmatched junction bases: 6. CDR1 and CDR2 from the germline V gene are SGDLS and YYNGEE. The CDR3 DNA is TGTGCCAGCAGCCCGACTAGCGCCGACACAGATACGCAGTATTTT. This translates into CASSPTSADTDTQYF. The whole variable domain, filled in from reference TRBV9 and TRBJ2-3, reads DSGVTQTPKHLITATGQRVTLRCSPRSGDLSVYWYQQSLDQGLQFLIQYYNGEERAKGNILERFSAQQFPDLHSELNLSSLELGDSALYFCASSPTSADTDTQYFGPGTRLTVL.

The chain is built from TRBV12-3 or TRBV12-4 and TRBJ2-7; the D is unclear. Trimming took 4 bases from V and 9 from J, leaving 13 bases between them. The CDR3 is 12 amino acids. This chain's CDR3 is CASSSTVGGQYF. The DNA of the CDR3 is TGTGCCAGCAGTTCGACGGTGGGTGGGCAGTACTTC.

The sample holds a few counts of this clonotype. This chain links TRBV24-1 with TRBJ2-4; TRBD1 aligns across 8 bases. Germline V CDR1 and CDR2: KGHDR, SFDVKD. V lost 4 bases and J lost 2; bases outside the gene matches: 6. The CDR3 consists of 16 residues. CDR3 nucleotides: TGTGCCACCAGTGACTTTGGACAGGGCACCAAAAACATTCAGTACTTC. This codes for CATSDFGQGTKNIQYF.

The rearrangement links TRBV7-9 to TRBJ1-5; no definite D call. The CDR3 has 15 amino acids. Deletions cut 3 bases from V and 1 base from J, with 10 bases between. Germline V gene lookup returns CDR1 SEHNR and CDR2 FQNEAQ (reference sequence). This chain's CDR3 is CASSLGSKSNQPQHF. Written as DNA, the CDR3 is TGTGCCAGCAGCTTGGGGAGTAAAAGCAATCAGCCCCAGCATTTT.

The chain couples TRBV5-6 to TRBJ1-1; no firm D call. Trimming stripped 0 bases from V and 5 bases from J, with 14 bases between. This CDR3 comprises 15 residues. Germline CDR1 is SGHDT and CDR2 is YYEEEE. CDR3 amino acids: CASSLVSGGRTEAFF. The CDR3 nucleotides are TGTGCCAGCAGCTTGGTTTCGGGCGGGAGGACTGAAGCTTTCTTT.

This rearrangement joins TRBV2 to TRBJ2-3; tentatively, D is TRBD2 (5 bases). The V gene's germline CDR1 is SNHLY and CDR2 FYNNEI. The V and J ends lost 10 bases and 2 bases respectively, with 13 bases between them. The CDR3 consists of 13 residues. The CDR3 DNA reads TGTGCCACCCCGGGGATAGTCACAGATACGCAGTATTTT. Amino acids: CATPGIVTDTQYF.

This sequence joins TRBV9 and TRBJ2-1; unclear D gene. Germline CDR1 reads SGDLS; CDR2 reads YYNGEE. The V and J ends lost 3 bases and 2 bases respectively, with 12 bases between them. The CDR3 loop spans 15 amino acids. CDR3 in DNA: TGTGCCAGCAGCGCGTTCCAGAGTCCCTACAATGAGCAGTTCTTC. Protein product: CASSAFQSPYNEQFF. Complete variable domain (other parts from reference TRBV9 and TRBJ2-1): DSGVTQTPKHLITATGQRVTLRCSPRSGDLSVYWYQQSLDQGLQFLIQYYNGEERAKGNILERFSAQQFPDLHSELNLSSLELGDSALYFCASSAFQSPYNEQFFGPGTRLTVL.

This clonotype was observed many times. The gene calls are TRBV6-1 and TRBJ2-7; no firm D call. In germline, CDR1 is MNHNS, CDR2 SASEGT. V lost 2 bases to trimming and J lost 3 bases, with 11 bases between them. The CDR3 is 14 residues long. CDR3 in DNA: TGTGCCAGCAGTGAAAGTATCTCGATCTACGAGCAGTACTTC. It encodes CASSESISIYEQYF.

The chain couples TRBV19 to TRBJ1-5, with D perhaps TRBD1 (6 bases). Germline V CDR1 and CDR2: LNHDA, SQIVND (reference sequence). The CDR3 loop spans 15 amino acids. V lost 9 bases to trimming and J lost 0 bases, with 15 bases between them. The CDR3 reads CASRTDQSSNQPQHF. CDR3 DNA sequence: TGTGCCAGCAGGACAGACCAATCTAGCAATCAGCCCCAGCATTTT.

This clonotype was seen repeatedly, ten times or more. V and J are TRBV11-2 and TRBJ2-1; D remains unclear. Germline CDR1 is SGHAT and CDR2 is FQNNGV. The CDR3 runs 19 residues. The V and J ends lost 2 bases and 2 bases respectively, with 22 bases between them. The CDR3 bases are TGTGCCAGCAGCTTAAAGTGGTCCCGCCTAACCGAACCCTACAATGAGCAGTTCTTC. Encoded protein: CASSLKWSRLTEPYNEQFF.

This clonotype was counted at least ten times. V and J are TRBV28 and TRBJ2-5; 9 nucleotides agree with TRBD1. CDR1 is MDHEN and CDR2 is SYDVKM in the germline V gene. V shed 8 bases, J shed 2 bases, and the junction held 9 bases outside the gene matches. The CDR3 sequence is 15 residues long. For the CDR3, the DNA is TGTGCCAGCGTATCGGGACAGGGCCGACAAGAGACCCAGTACTTC. Residues: CASVSGQGRQETQYF.